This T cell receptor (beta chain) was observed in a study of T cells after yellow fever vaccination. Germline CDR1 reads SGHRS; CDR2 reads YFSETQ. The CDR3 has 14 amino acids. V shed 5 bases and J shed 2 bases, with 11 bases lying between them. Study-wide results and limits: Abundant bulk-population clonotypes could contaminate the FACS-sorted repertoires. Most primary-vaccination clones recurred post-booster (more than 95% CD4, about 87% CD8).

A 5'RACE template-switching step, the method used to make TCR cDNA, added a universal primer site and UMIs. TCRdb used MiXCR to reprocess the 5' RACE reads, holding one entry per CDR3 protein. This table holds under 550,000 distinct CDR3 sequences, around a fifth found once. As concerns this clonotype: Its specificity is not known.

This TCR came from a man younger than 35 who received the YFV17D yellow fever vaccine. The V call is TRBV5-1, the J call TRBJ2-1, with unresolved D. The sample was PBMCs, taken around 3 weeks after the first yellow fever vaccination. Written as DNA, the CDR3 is TGCGCCAGCAGTAGGTCGTTGGCCTACAATGAGCAGTTCTTC. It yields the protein CASSRSLAYNEQFF.